This entry describes one T cell receptor beta chain. The data originate from a study of long-term antiretroviral therapy in people with HIV. They ran version v3.0 of the immunoSEQ assay at survey level. The table came from immunoSEQ multiplex PCR; TCRdb's copy has only in-frame clones and leaves some out. The data show roughly 38,000 clones, 80% seen once. Sequencing used unsorted PBMCs, obtained 3.4 years after starting antiretroviral therapy. This receptor was taken from a man aged 25 to 40 with HIV.

CDR3 coding DNA: TGCGCCAGCAGCCAAGTTATTTCCAGAGATACGCAGTATTTT. Translated, it gives CASSQVISRDTQYF. The J gene is TRBJ2-3, the V gene TRBV4-1, with D uncertain. This CDR3 is built from 14 residues. The ends were cut back, 1 base at V and 5 bases at J, with 10 bases in the middle. CDR1 is MGHRA and CDR2 is YSYEKL in the germline V gene.